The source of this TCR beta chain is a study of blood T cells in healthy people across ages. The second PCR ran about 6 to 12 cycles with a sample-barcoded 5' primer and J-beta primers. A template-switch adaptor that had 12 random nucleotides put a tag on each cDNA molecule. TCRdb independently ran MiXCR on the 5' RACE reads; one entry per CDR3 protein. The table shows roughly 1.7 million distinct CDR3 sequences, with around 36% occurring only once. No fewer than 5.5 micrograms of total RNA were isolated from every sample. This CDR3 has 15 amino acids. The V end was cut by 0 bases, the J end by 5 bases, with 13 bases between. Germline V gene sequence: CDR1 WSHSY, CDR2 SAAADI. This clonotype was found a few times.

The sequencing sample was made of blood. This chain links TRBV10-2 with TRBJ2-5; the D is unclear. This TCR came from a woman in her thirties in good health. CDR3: CASSESGTEPETQYF. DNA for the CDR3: TGCGCCAGCAGTGAGTCAGGTACAGAACCGGAGACCCAGTACTTC.